This TCR beta chain was retrieved from a study of CXCR3-negative and CXCR3-positive naive CD8 T cells. Overall study results and limits: Naive cells with CXCR3 showed TRB CDR3s that were more hydrophobic than those in CXCR3-negative naive cells. With respect to TRBV-TRBJ usage, naive CXCR3-negative and CXCR3-positive cells were similar; memory differed.

Remarks on this clonotype: Its antigen is not known.

UMI-labeled 5' RACE TRB cDNA libraries were prepared from the cells. TCRdb derives one entry per CDR3 protein from the 5' RACE reads, leaving out DNA. The table lists 55,000 to 70,000 distinct CDR3 sequences. Germline values: CDR1 SGHTA, CDR2 FQGNSA. This CDR3 spans 15 amino acids. The chain uses TRBV7-2 and TRBJ2-4; the TCRdb call, TRBD1, lacks DNA for checking. The clonotype comes from a human donor in good health. Some clones in this sample may be carry-over from other donors' samples. The sample comprised naive CXCR3+ CD8+ T cells from blood. Stated subset: CD45RO-CCR7+CD27+CD95- naive CD8+ T cells expressing CXCR3 (TNR3+). CDR3 residues: CASSFGAEYINIQYF. Together with reference TRBV7-2 and TRBJ2-4, the CDR3 gives the full variable domain: GAGVSQSPSNKVTEKGKDVELRCDPISGHTALYWYRQSLGQGLEFLIYFQGNSAPDKSGLPSDRFSAERTGGSVSTLTIQRTQQEDSAVYLCASSFGAEYINIQYFGAGTRLSVL.